This TCR beta chain was recorded in a study of T cell repertoires in cytomegalovirus infection. Study findings and constraints: The ex vivo response was dominated by HLA-C-restricted CMV-specific TCR beta clonotypes. People with CMV and the relevant HLA were identified by cumulative public TCR beta family frequency.

With respect to this clonotype: Its antigen is unknown.

TCRdb reanalysed the reads using MiXCR and keeps one entry per CDR3 protein. Of 80,000 to 95,000 distinct CDR3 sequences in the sample, about 29% were seen once. Per the germline V gene, CDR1 is DFQATT and CDR2 is SNEGSKA (reference sequence). The CDR3 runs 12 residues. V lost 1 base to trimming and J lost 8 bases, with 9 bases between them. The clonotype originates from a human donor in good health (CMV status not recorded). Some clones in this sample may be carry-over from other donors' samples. The chain carries TRBV20-1 and TRBJ2-4, with D unclear. This specimen consisted of CD8+ T cells from cultured PBMCs, obtained from culture after CMV antigen stimulation. CDR3 loop: CSARVGIDIQYF. For the CDR3, the DNA is TGCAGTGCTAGAGTGGGAATTGACATTCAGTACTTC.